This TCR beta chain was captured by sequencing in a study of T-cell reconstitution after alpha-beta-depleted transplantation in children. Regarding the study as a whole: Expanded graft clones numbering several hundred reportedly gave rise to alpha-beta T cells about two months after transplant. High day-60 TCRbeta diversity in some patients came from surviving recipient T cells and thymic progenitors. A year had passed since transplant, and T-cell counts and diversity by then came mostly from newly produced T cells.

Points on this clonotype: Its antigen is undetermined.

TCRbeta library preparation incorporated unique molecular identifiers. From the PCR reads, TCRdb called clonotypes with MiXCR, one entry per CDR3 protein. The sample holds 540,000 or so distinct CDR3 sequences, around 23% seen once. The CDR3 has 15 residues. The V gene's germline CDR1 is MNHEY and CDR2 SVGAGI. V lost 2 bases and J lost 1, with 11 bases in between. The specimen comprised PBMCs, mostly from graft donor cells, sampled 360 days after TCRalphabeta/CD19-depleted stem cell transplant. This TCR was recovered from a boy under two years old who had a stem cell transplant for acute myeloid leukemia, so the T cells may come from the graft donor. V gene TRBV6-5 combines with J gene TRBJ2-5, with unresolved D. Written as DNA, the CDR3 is TGTGCCAGCAGTTACGGTCAGGCCCTCCAAGAGACCCAGTACTTC. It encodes CASSYGQALQETQYF.